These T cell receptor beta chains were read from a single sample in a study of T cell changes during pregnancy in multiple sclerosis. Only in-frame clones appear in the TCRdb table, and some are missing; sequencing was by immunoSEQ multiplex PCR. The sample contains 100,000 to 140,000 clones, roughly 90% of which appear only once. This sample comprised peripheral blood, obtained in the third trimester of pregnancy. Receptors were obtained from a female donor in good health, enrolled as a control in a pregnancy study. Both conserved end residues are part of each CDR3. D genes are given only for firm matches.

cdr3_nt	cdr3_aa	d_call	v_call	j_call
TGTGCCTGGAGCGTAAAAGACGGGGGGAATAATTCACCCCTCCACTTT	CAWSVKDGGNNSPLHF	NA	TRBV30	TRBJ1-6
TGTGCCAGCAGCCCCCCCACTAGCGGGTCACGGGGTGGGGAGACCCAGTACTTC	CASSPPTSGSRGGETQYF	TRBD2	TRBV9	TRBJ2-5
TGTGCCAGCAGCACCGTTGGGCTAGCGGGGGTTAGCACAGATACGCAGTATTTT	CASSTVGLAGVSTDTQYF	TRBD2	TRBV9	TRBJ2-3
TGTGCCAGCAGCTTGACAGGGGACTATGGCTACACCTTC	CASSLTGDYGYTF	TRBD1	TRBV7-9	TRBJ1-2
TGCGCCAGCAGCTTGGGGGGGGACTCGAGGTACGAGCAGTACTTC	CASSLGGDSRYEQYF	NA	TRBV5-1	TRBJ2-7
TGTGCCAGTACAAGAGGGAGGAGCAATCAGCCCCAGCATTTT	CASTRGRSNQPQHF	NA	TRBV19	TRBJ1-5
TGCGCCAGCAGCCAAGATCAGGGGCCCGGCGGAGGCTACACCTTC	CASSQDQGPGGGYTF	NA	TRBV4-3	TRBJ1-2
TGTGCCAGCAGCCAAGAAGGAGCGGGGGCATACTACGAGCAGTACTTC	CASSQEGAGAYYEQYF	TRBD2	TRBV4-2	TRBJ2-7
TGTGCCAGCTCCGACGGGAGTAGCAATCAGCCCCAGCATTTT	CASSDGSSNQPQHF	NA	TRBV18	TRBJ1-5
TGTGCCAGCAGCTCGGGACTAAACAATGAGCAGTTCTTC	CASSSGLNNEQFF	TRBD2	TRBV11-3	TRBJ2-1
TGTGCCACCCAGGGCCACACTGAAGCTTTCTTT	CATQGHTEAFF	NA	TRBV27	TRBJ1-1
TGTGCCAGCAGTGGTGGACAGGGGTTCTACGAGCAGTACTTC	CASSGGQGFYEQYF	TRBD1	TRBV6-1	TRBJ2-7
TGTGCCAGCAGCTTCCGGGGATCTGAAGCTTTCTTT	CASSFRGSEAFF	NA	TRBV6-5	TRBJ1-1
TGCGCCAGCAGCCCGGGGACAGGTGACTCTGGAAACACCATATATTTT	CASSPGTGDSGNTIYF	TRBD1	TRBV4-3	TRBJ1-3
TGTGCCAGCAGCCTCGGGACAGGGGGCATGGGGCCGCCCCAGCATTTT	CASSLGTGGMGPPQHF	TRBD1	TRBV5-6	TRBJ1-5
TGTGCCAGCAGCCACGACAAGGTGAATGAAAAACTGTTTTTT	CASSHDKVNEKLFF	NA	TRBV11-3	TRBJ1-4
TGTGCCAGCAGCACCCCTTCGGATAATTCACCCCTCCACTTT	CASSTPSDNSPLHF	NA	TRBV6-1	TRBJ1-6
TGCAGCGTTTCTAGGACAGGGAAAGAAAAACTGTTTTTT	CSVSRTGKEKLFF	TRBD1	TRBV29-1	TRBJ1-4
TGTGCCAGCAGTGACTCAGGACAGGTGGGTGAGCAGTTCTTC	CASSDSGQVGEQFF	TRBD1	TRBV6-4	TRBJ2-1
TGTGCCAGCAGCTTATCCGTCGGATTAGCGGGGACTCAAGGGACCCAGTACTTC	CASSLSVGLAGTQGTQYF	TRBD2	TRBV7-3	TRBJ2-5
TGTGCCTGGAGTATGGGGAGCTCCTACGAGCAGTACTTC	CAWSMGSSYEQYF	NA	TRBV30	TRBJ2-7
TGTGCCAGCAGCTTAGGGCGGGGGACGAATGAGCAGTTCTTC	CASSLGRGTNEQFF	TRBD2	TRBV11-3	TRBJ2-1
TGTGCCAGCAGCCAAGAAAGAAACGTAGGGAGGTTCTACGAGCAGTACTTC	CASSQERNVGRFYEQYF	NA	TRBV4-2	TRBJ2-7
TGTGCCAGCAGCTTAGATCTGGACAGGGGAATCTATGGCTACACCTTC	CASSLDLDRGIYGYTF	TRBD1	TRBV11-2	TRBJ1-2